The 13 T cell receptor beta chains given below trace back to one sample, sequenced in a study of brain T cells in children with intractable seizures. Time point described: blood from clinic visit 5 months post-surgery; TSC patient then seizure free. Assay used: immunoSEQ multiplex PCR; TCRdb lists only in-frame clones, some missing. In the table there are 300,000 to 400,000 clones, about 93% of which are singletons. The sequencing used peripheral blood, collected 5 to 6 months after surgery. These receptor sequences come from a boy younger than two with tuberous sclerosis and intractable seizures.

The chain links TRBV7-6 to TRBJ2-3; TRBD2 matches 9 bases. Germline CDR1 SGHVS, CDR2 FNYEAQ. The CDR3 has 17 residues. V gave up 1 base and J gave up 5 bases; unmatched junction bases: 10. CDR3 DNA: TGTGCCAGCAGCTTAGAATTAGCGGGAGATCAATTAGATACGCAGTATTTT. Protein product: CASSLELAGDQLDTQYF.

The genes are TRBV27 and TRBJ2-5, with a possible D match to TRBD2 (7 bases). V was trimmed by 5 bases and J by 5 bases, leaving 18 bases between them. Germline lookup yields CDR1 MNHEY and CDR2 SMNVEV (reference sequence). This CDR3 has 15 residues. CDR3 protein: CASSRSRGLGETQYF. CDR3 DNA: TGTGCCAGCAGTCGTTCGCGGGGGCTGGGGGAGACCCAGTACTTC.

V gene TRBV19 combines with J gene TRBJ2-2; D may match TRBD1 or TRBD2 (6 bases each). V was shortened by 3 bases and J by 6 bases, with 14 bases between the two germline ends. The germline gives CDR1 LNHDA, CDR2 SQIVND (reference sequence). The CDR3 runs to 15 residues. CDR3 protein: CASSMVEGEAGELFF. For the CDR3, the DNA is TGTGCCAGTAGTATGGTAGAGGGGGAGGCCGGGGAGCTGTTTTTT.

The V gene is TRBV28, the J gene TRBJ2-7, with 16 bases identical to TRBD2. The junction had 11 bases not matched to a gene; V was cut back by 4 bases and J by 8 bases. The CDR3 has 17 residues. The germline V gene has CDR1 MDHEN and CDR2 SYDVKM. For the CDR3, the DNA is TGTGCCAGCAGTTCCTTGGGACTAGCGGGAGGGCCCATCAAGCAGTACTTC. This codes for CASSSLGLAGGPIKQYF.

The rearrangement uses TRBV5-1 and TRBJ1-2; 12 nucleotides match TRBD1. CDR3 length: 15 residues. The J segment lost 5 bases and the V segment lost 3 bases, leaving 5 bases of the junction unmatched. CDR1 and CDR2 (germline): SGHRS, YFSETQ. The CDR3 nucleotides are TGCGCCAGCAGCTGGGACAGGGGGCAAGAATATGGCTACACCTTC. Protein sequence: CASSWDRGQEYGYTF.

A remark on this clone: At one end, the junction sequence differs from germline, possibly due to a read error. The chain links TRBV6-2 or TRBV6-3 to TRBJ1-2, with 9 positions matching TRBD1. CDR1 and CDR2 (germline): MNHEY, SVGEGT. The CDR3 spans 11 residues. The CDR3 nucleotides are TGTGCCAGCAGTTACCCCGACAGGGGGGTCTTC. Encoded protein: CASSYPDRGVF.

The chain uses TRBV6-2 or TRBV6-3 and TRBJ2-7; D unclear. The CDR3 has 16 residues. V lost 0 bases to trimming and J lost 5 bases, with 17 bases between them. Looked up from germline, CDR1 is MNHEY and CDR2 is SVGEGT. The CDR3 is CASSYSRQFSIDEQYF. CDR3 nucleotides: TGTGCCAGCAGTTACTCGAGGCAGTTTAGTATCGACGAGCAGTACTTC.

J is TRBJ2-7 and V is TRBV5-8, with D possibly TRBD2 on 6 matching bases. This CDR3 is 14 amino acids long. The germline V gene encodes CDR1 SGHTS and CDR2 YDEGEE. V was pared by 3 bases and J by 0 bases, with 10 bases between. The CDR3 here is CASSWGGSSYEQYF. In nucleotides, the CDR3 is TGTGCCAGCAGCTGGGGAGGCAGCTCCTACGAGCAGTACTTC.

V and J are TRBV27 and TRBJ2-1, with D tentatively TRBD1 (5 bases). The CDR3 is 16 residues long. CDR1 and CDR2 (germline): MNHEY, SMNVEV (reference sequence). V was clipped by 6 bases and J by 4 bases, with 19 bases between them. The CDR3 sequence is CASRRRLGQPYNEQFF. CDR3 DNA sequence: TGTGCCAGCAGAAGACGGTTGGGGCAGCCGTACAATGAGCAGTTCTTC.

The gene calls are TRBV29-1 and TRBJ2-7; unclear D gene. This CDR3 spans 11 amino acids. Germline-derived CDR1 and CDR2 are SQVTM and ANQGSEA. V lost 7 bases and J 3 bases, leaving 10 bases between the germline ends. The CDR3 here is CSADWNYEQYF. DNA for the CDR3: TGCAGCGCTGACTGGAACTACGAGCAGTACTTC.

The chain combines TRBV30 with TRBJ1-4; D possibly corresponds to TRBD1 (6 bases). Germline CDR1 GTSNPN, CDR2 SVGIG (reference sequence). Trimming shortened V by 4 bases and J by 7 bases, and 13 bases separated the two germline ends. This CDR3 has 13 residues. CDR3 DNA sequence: TGTGCCTGGACAGGGGACGCCGGTGAAAAACTGTTTTTT. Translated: CAWTGDAGEKLFF. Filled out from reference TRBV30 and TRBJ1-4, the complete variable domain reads SQTIHQWPATLVQPVGSPLSLECTVEGTSNPNLYWYRQAAGRGLQLLFYSVGIGQISSEVPQNLSASRPQDRQFILSSKKLLLSDSGFYLCAWTGDAGEKLFFGSGTQLSVL.

The CDR3 loop reads CASSVGLDGSYNEQFF. CDR3 in DNA: TGTGCCAGCAGCGTTGGCCTTGACGGGTCCTACAATGAGCAGTTCTTC. This chain uses TRBV9 with TRBJ2-1, with D unclear. V lost 2 bases to trimming and J lost 1 base, with 13 bases between them. The CDR3 has 16 amino acids. CDR1 SGDLS and CDR2 YYNGEE come from the germline V gene. The full variable domain, with the rest looked up from reference TRBV9 and TRBJ2-1, is DSGVTQTPKHLITATGQRVTLRCSPRSGDLSVYWYQQSLDQGLQFLIQYYNGEERAKGNILERFSAQQFPDLHSELNLSSLELGDSALYFCASSVGLDGSYNEQFFGPGTRLTVL.

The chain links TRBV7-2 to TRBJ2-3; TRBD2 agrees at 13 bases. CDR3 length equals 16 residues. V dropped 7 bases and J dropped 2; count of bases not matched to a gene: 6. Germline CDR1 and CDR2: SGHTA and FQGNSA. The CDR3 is CASTRGTSGATDTQYF. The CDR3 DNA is TGTGCCAGCACCCGGGGGACTAGCGGGGCCACAGATACGCAGTATTTT.